The clone carrying this TCR beta chain is a singleton in its sample. Its target is not known. Researchers ran the PCR with 60 Vbeta and 13 Jbeta primers. In the study's own analysis: A later analysis tallied 80 million to 100 million unique TCR beta chains, about 11 million of them shared. Sequencing used immunoSEQ multiplex PCR; TCRdb keeps in-frame clones, though not all of them. For V, J and clone size, that table is used; D and trimming come from the DNA. The sample lists 90,000 to 95,000 clones; 80% were seen once. The data belong to a study of cytomegalovirus exposure and HLA in healthy donors. Study-wide results and caveats: Highly shared sequence variants in one cluster were likely a sequencing artifact. The authors later found TCR association rates varying by HLA locus, with DRB1 most and HLA-C fewest. TCR beta sequences reportedly predicted most subjects' HLA-A and HLA-B alleles accurately.

J was trimmed by 1 base and V by 2 bases; bases with no gene match: 6. The CDR3 is 17 amino acids. Germline V gives CDR1 MNHNS, CDR2 SASEGT. The origin of this receptor is a man aged 18 to 35 in good health and CMV-seronegative. The chain is built from TRBV6-1 and TRBJ1-4; 8 nucleotides align to TRBD1. The sequenced sample was PBMCs. The CDR3: CASSERAGGVTNEKLFF. The CDR3 DNA reads TGTGCCAGCAGTGAAAGGGCAGGGGGCGTAACTAATGAAAAACTGTTTTTT.